Below are 25 T cell receptor beta chains sequenced from a single sample in a study of shared clonotypes between healthy human individuals. The table came from immunoSEQ multiplex PCR; TCRdb's copy has only in-frame clones and leaves some out. The sample has about 470,000 clones, about 85% seen once; the top ten hold around 13%. The specimen sequenced was PBMCs. These receptors originate from a woman aged 40 to 50 in good health. Some clones in this sample may be carry-over from other donors' samples.

In nucleotides, the CDR3 is TGCGCCAGCAGAGGACAGGGGAAAACTGAAGCTTTCTTT. This gives the protein CASRGQGKTEAFF. This chain uses TRBV5-1 with TRBJ1-1, with 9 bases fitting TRBD1. Trimming took 5 bases from V and 5 from J; bases not matched to a gene: 4. This CDR3 is built from 13 residues. Germline lookup yields CDR1 SGHRS and CDR2 YFSETQ.

V is TRBV7-2 and J is TRBJ2-5; D assignment may be TRBD1 or TRBD2 (5 bases each). The length of the CDR3 is 13 residues. The germline gives CDR1 SGHTA, CDR2 FQGNSA. The V end lost 5 bases, the J end lost 14 bases, and 21 bases lay between the germline ends. Here the CDR3 reads CASSRGPQESPYF. CDR3 sequence (DNA): TGTGCCAGCAGCCGGGGACCTCAAGAATCCCCCTACTTC.

This rearrangement joins TRBV4-2 to TRBJ1-4, with a possible D match to TRBD1 (5 bases). Trimming pared 1 base from V and 3 bases from J, leaving 12 bases between. Germline values: CDR1 LGHNA, CDR2 YNFKEQ. The CDR3 is 16 amino acids. The CDR3 sequence: CASSQGPRQSNEKLFF. CDR3 DNA sequence: TGTGCCAGCAGCCAAGGCCCCAGACAGTCTAATGAAAAACTGTTTTTT.

The chain employs TRBV7-2 and TRBJ2-7; D is tentatively TRBD1 or TRBD2 (5 bases each). Germline CDR1 reads SGHTA; CDR2 reads FQGNSA. Trimming cost V 1 base and J 4 bases, with 14 bases left between them. The CDR3 consists of 15 residues. The CDR3 DNA follows: TGTGCCAGCAGCTTAGGGGGGACGGAGATTTACGAGCAGTACTTC. Translated, it gives CASSLGGTEIYEQYF. Drawing the rest from reference TRBV7-2 and TRBJ2-7, the complete variable domain is GAGVSQSPSNKVTEKGKDVELRCDPISGHTALYWYRQSLGQGLEFLIYFQGNSAPDKSGLPSDRFSAERTGGSVSTLTIQRTQQEDSAVYLCASSLGGTEIYEQYFGPGTRLTVT.

The chain links TRBV18 to TRBJ2-1; 9 bases match TRBD2. Germline values: CDR1 KGHSH, CDR2 LQKENI. Trimming cost V 2 bases and J 10 bases; bases outside gene matches: 3. The CDR3 covers 13 residues. The CDR3 here is CASSPRTSGEQFF. CDR3 bases: TGTGCCAGCTCACCAAGAACTAGCGGGGAGCAGTTCTTC.

The rearrangement uses TRBV5-8 and TRBJ2-1; D assignment may be TRBD1 or TRBD2 (7 bases each). V was cut by 6 bases and J by 4 bases, with 17 bases left in between. Germline CDR1 SGHTS, CDR2 YDEGEE. This CDR3 has 15 residues. The CDR3 protein is CASIQGGGPYNEQFF. The CDR3 bases are TGTGCCAGCATCCAGGGGGGGGGACCGTACAATGAGCAGTTCTTC.

This rearrangement joins TRBV28 to TRBJ1-5, with D possibly being TRBD1 (5 bases). V lost 7 bases to trimming and J lost 1 base, with 17 bases between them. CDR1 and CDR2 from the germline V gene are MDHEN and SYDVKM. The CDR3 extends over 16 amino acids. CDR3 nucleotides: TGTGCCAGCACCGAATCCGGGACGGGAAGCAATCAGCCCCAGCATTTT. This sequence encodes CASTESGTGSNQPQHF.

The genes are TRBV18 and TRBJ2-7, with D possibly being TRBD2 (5 bases). V was clipped by 8 bases and J by 6 bases, with 20 bases between them. The CDR3 has 14 residues. The germline V gene encodes CDR1 KGHSH and CDR2 LQKENI. CDR3 amino acids: CASQELERAGEQYF. The CDR3 nucleotides are TGTGCCAGCCAAGAACTAGAGAGGGCAGGCGAGCAGTACTTC.

The V and J genes are TRBV9 and TRBJ2-2; 7 nucleotides agree with TRBD1. Per the germline V gene, CDR1 is SGDLS and CDR2 is YYNGEE. This CDR3 spans 13 amino acids. With 4 bases clipped from V and 14 bases from J, the junction kept 11 bases outside the gene matches. DNA of the CDR3: TGTGCCAGCAGCTCTAAACCGACAGGGCCCCTGTTTTTT. Protein product: CASSSKPTGPLFF. Based on the CDR3 plus reference TRBV9 and TRBJ2-2, the full variable domain is DSGVTQTPKHLITATGQRVTLRCSPRSGDLSVYWYQQSLDQGLQFLIQYYNGEERAKGNILERFSAQQFPDLHSELNLSSLELGDSALYFCASSSKPTGPLFFGEGSRLTVL.

The chain carries TRBV11-2 and TRBJ2-1, with TRBD2 matching over 7 bases. The CDR3 covers 15 residues. The V gene end was trimmed by 4 bases and the J gene end by 2 bases; junction bases not matched to a gene: 5. Germline CDR1 reads SGHAT; CDR2 reads FQNNGV. The CDR3 protein is CASSSLASPYNEQFF. CDR3 in DNA: TGTGCCAGCAGCTCACTAGCGTCCCCCTACAATGAGCAGTTCTTC.

About this clone itself: This sample includes further DNA sequences coding for the same CDR3. The chain has TRBV7-2 and TRBJ1-1, with TRBD1 matching 9 bases. CDR3 size: 14 residues. V lost 5 bases to trimming and J lost 1 base; unmatched junction nucleotides: 2. Germline V CDR1 and CDR2: SGHTA, FQGNSA. The chain's CDR3 is CASSVGQGNTEAFF. In DNA, the CDR3 is TGTGCCAGCAGCGTGGGACAGGGGAACACTGAAGCTTTCTTT.

This clone was seen a handful of times. V usage is TRBV4-2 and J usage is TRBJ1-1; unclear D gene. V was pared by 0 bases and J by 5 bases, with 10 bases between. This CDR3 contains 14 residues. Germline V gives CDR1 LGHNA, CDR2 YNFKEQ. The CDR3 nucleotides are TGTGCCAGCAGCCAAGATATAGAGGGAACTGAAGCTTTCTTT. Amino acid sequence: CASSQDIEGTEAFF.

V is TRBV7-2 and J is TRBJ2-3, with 10 bases matching TRBD2. Germline V gene data show CDR1 as SGHTA and CDR2 as FQGNSA. Germline trimming cut 0 bases from V and 6 bases from J; bases unmatched to any gene: 3. The CDR3 is made up of 15 amino acids. The CDR3 sequence: CASSLASGRVDTQYF. The CDR3 DNA reads as TGTGCCAGCAGCTTAGCCAGCGGGAGGGTTGATACGCAGTATTTT.

The table lists this clone with a count of one. V usage is TRBV30 and J usage is TRBJ2-1, with TRBD1 matching 8 bases. CDR1 GTSNPN and CDR2 SVGIG come from the germline V gene (reference sequence). The CDR3 loop spans 11 amino acids. The junction had 0 bases not matched to a gene; V was cut back by 4 bases and J by 7 bases. The DNA for the CDR3 is TGTGCCTGGAACAGGGGGAATGAGCAGTTCTTC. Amino acid sequence: CAWNRGNEQFF.

This clone has ten or more counts. The CDR3 reads CASSVGQGETQYF. The CDR3 coding sequence is TGTGCCAGTAGTGTGGGGCAAGGGGAGACCCAGTACTTC. The chain couples TRBV19 to TRBJ2-5; a weak D match, TRBD1 (5 bases). The CDR3 spans 13 residues. Per germline, CDR1 LNHDA and CDR2 SQIVND (reference sequence). V shed 5 bases and J shed 5 bases, with 12 bases lying between them.

The V call is TRBV5-4, the J call TRBJ2-2; 7 bases map to TRBD1. V lost 4 bases and J lost 7; bases outside the gene matches: 10. The length of the CDR3 is 15 residues. Germline V lookup: CDR1 SGHNT, CDR2 YYREEE (reference sequence). DNA for the CDR3: TGTGCCAGCAGCCTCCGTGACAGGGCTAGCGGGGAGCTGTTTTTT. It translates to CASSLRDRASGELFF.

The V call is TRBV4-3, the J call TRBJ2-7; 10 bases match TRBD1. The J segment lost 3 bases and the V segment lost 4 bases, leaving 3 bases of the junction unmatched. Germline-derived CDR1 and CDR2 are LGHNA and YSLEER. CDR3 length: 14 amino acids. CDR3 nucleotide sequence: TGCGCCAGCAGCCCTGGGACAGGGGACTACGAGCAGTACTTC. This sequence encodes CASSPGTGDYEQYF.

This clone was found a few times. The chain links TRBV18 to TRBJ2-7, with D unclear. V gave up 6 bases and J gave up 6 bases, with 15 bases separating them. CDR1 and CDR2 (germline): KGHSH, LQKENI. The length of the CDR3 is 13 residues. The CDR3 region is CASSQSEKAEQYF. CDR3 DNA sequence: TGTGCCAGCTCGCAGTCAGAAAAAGCCGAGCAGTACTTC.

This clone was counted between two and nine times. The V call is TRBV19, the J call TRBJ2-1; 7 positions agree with TRBD1. Germline loops: CDR1 LNHDA, CDR2 SQIVND (reference sequence). Losses at the gene ends were 8 bases for V and 4 bases for J; bases not matched to a gene: 8. The CDR3 consists of 14 residues. The CDR3 region has the DNA TGTGCCAGTGCCAGACAGGGAGAGTACAATGAGCAGTTCTTC. This encodes CASARQGEYNEQFF.

This clone was detected only once. This chain uses TRBV5-4 with TRBJ2-2; D is unclear. Germline assignment: CDR1 SGHNT and CDR2 YYREEE (reference sequence). This CDR3 is built from 15 residues. V was cut by 0 bases and J by 3 bases, with 9 bases left in between. CDR3 in amino acids: CASSLAGYDTGELFF. The CDR3 DNA sequence: TGTGCCAGCAGCTTGGCCGGGTATGACACCGGGGAGCTGTTTTTT.

This sequence joins TRBV7-9 and TRBJ1-5, with D uncertain. The CDR3 runs 12 residues. V was trimmed by 2 bases and J by 4 bases, leaving 3 bases between them. Germline V lookup: CDR1 SEHNR, CDR2 FQNEAQ (reference sequence). The DNA of the CDR3 is TGTGCCAGCAGCTTACAGAATCAGCCCCAGCATTTT. This codes for CASSLQNQPQHF. The entire variable domain, with the rest obtained from reference TRBV7-9 and TRBJ1-5, is as follows: DTGVSQNPRHKITKRGQNVTFRCDPISEHNRLYWYRQTLGQGPEFLTYFQNEAQLEKSRLLSDRFSAERPKGSFSTLEIQRTEQGDSAMYLCASSLQNQPQHFGDGTRLSIL.

The chain employs TRBV7-3 and TRBJ2-1; TRBD1 might be the D (5 bases). V gave up 4 bases and J gave up 2 bases, with 12 bases separating them. The CDR3 is made up of 15 amino acids. In germline, CDR1 is SGHTA, CDR2 FQGTGA. CDR3 in amino acids: CASSSREAPYNEQFF. In nucleotides, the CDR3 is TGTGCCAGCAGCTCCAGGGAAGCCCCCTACAATGAGCAGTTCTTC. Filled out from reference TRBV7-3 and TRBJ2-1, the complete variable domain reads GAGVSQTPSNKVTEKGKYVELRCDPISGHTALYWYRQSLGQGPEFLIYFQGTGAADDSGLPNDRFFAVRPEGSVSTLKIQRTERGDSAVYLCASSSREAPYNEQFFGPGTRLTVL.

This clone was observed at least ten times. The V and J genes are TRBV5-1 and TRBJ2-3, with 8 bases fitting TRBD1. Germline lookup yields CDR1 SGHRS and CDR2 YFSETQ. The trim removed 1 base at V and 2 bases at J, leaving 6 bases unmatched. CDR3 size: 16 residues. CDR3 sequence (DNA): TGCGCCAGCAGCTTGCGAACAGGGGGACTCACAGATACGCAGTATTTT. It encodes CASSLRTGGLTDTQYF. The whole variable domain, filled in from reference TRBV5-1 and TRBJ2-3, reads KAGVTQTPRYLIKTRGQQVTLSCSPISGHRSVSWYQQTPGQGLQFLFEYFSETQRNKGNFPGRFSGRQFSNSRSEMNVSTLELGDSALYLCASSLRTGGLTDTQYFGPGTRLTVL.

The chain is built from TRBV28 and TRBJ1-5, with 12 bases matching TRBD1. Germline V gives CDR1 MDHEN, CDR2 SYDVKM. The CDR3 has 16 amino acids. V lost 6 bases and J lost 6; bases outside the gene matches: 9. CDR3 sequence reads: CASRKPGQGAFQPQHF. The CDR3 nucleotides are TGTGCCAGCAGGAAACCGGGACAGGGGGCTTTTCAGCCCCAGCATTTT.

The chain combines TRBV6-5 with TRBJ2-7, with D perhaps given as TRBD1 or TRBD2 (5 bases each). The CDR3 consists of 13 residues. Trimming removed 6 bases from V and 5 bases from J, with 14 bases in between. Germline V gene lookup returns CDR1 MNHEY and CDR2 SVGAGI. The CDR3 nucleotides are TGTGCCAGCAGCGGGGCCTGGGGCCACGAGCAGTACTTC. Translated, it gives CASSGAWGHEQYF.